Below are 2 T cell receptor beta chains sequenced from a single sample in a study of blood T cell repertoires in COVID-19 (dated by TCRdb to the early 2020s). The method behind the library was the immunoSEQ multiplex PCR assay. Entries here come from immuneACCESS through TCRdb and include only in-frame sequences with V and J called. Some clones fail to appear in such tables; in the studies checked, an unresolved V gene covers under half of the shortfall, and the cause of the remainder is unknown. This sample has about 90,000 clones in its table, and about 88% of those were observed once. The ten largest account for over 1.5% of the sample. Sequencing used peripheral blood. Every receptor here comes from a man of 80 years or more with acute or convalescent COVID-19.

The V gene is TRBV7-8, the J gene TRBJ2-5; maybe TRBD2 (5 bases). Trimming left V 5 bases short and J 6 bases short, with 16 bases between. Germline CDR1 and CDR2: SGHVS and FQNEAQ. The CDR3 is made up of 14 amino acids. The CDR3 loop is CASSPSRLGKTQYF. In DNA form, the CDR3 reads TGTGCCAGCAGCCCGAGCAGGCTCGGGAAGACCCAGTACTTC.

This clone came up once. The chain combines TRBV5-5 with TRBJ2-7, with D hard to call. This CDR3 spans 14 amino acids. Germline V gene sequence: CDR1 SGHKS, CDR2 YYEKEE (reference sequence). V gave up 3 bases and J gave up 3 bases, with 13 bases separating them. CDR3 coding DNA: TGTGCCAGCAGCTCAGCTAGTTACGGCTACGAGCAGTACTTC. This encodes CASSSASYGYEQYF.